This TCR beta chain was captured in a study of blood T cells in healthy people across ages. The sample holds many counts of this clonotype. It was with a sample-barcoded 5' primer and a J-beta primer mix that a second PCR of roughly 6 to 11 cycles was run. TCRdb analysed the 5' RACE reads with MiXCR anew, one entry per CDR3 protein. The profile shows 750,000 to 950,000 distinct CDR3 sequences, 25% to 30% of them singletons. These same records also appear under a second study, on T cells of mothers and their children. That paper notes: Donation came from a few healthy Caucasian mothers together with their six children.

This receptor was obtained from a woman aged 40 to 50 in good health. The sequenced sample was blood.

Here the CDR3 DNA reads TGCAGTGTCACCCAGGGGGCTGGATACAATGAGCAGTTCTTC. This sequence encodes CSVTQGAGYNEQFF. This sequence joins TRBV20-1 and TRBJ2-1; 8 bases line up with TRBD1. Germline lookup yields CDR1 DFQATT and CDR2 SNEGSKA (reference sequence). The V segment lost 7 bases and the J segment 4 bases; nucleotides outside the gene matches: 9. The CDR3 has 14 amino acids.